This paragraph reports one T cell receptor beta chain. Participant ages covered roughly 18 to 89 years across 24 US areas. This CDR3 region has 17 residues. With 0 bases clipped from V and 3 bases from J, the junction kept 7 bases outside the gene matches. Germline lookup yields CDR1 SGHRS and CDR2 YFSETQ. This record comes from a study of blood T cell repertoires in COVID-19. Study-level information: The cDNA or gDNA used as material had been derived from T cells, B-cell-depleted T cells, or PBMCs.

Profiled with immunoSEQ multiplex PCR; TCRdb holds only in-frame clones, not every one. The sample yields 200,000 to 300,000 clones, 85% to 90% seen once. The material sequenced was PBMCs or T cells enriched from blood (not recorded which). The receptor was derived from a woman aged 25-40 years who had recovered from COVID-19. The chain uses TRBV5-1 and TRBJ2-3; 10 positions agree with TRBD2. The CDR3 here is CASSLAGLAGVTDTQYF. The CDR3 bases are TGCGCCAGCAGCTTGGCGGGCCTAGCGGGAGTTACAGATACGCAGTATTTT.